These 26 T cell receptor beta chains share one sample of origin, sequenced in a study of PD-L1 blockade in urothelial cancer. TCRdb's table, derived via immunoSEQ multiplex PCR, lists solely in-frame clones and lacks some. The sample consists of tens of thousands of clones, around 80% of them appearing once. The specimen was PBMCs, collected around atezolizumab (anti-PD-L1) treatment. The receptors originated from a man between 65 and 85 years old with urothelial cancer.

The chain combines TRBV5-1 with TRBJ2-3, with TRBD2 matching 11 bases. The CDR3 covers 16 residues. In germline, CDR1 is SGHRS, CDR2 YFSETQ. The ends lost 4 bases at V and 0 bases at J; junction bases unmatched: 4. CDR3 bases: TGCGCCAGCAGCCCAAGACTAGCGGGGAGCACAGATACGCAGTATTTT. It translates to CASSPRLAGSTDTQYF.

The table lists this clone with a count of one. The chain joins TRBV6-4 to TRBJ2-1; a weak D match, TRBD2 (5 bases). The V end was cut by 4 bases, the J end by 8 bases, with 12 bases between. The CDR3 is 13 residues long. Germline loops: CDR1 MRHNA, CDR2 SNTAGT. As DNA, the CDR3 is TGTGCCAGCAGTGTCGGGGAGATCGATGAGCAGTTCTTC. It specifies CASSVGEIDEQFF.

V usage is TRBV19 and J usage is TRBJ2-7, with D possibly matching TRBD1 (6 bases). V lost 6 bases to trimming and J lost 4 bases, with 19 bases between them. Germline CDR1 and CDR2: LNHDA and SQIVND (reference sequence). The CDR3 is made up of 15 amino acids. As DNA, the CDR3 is TGTGCCAGTAGGTTTCGGAGTACAGGGCAATACGAGCAGTACTTC. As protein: CASRFRSTGQYEQYF.

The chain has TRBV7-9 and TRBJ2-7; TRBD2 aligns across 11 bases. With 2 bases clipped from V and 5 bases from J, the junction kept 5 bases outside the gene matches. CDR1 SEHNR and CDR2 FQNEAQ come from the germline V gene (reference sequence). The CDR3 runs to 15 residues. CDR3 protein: CASSLTSGGVNEQYF. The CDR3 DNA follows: TGTGCCAGCAGCTTAACTAGCGGGGGAGTCAACGAGCAGTACTTC.

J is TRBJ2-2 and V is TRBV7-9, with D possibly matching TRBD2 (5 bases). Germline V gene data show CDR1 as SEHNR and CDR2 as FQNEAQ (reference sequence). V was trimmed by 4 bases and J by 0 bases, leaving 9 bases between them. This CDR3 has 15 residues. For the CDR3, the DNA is TGTGCCAGCAGCTACACGGGGACGAACACCGGGGAGCTGTTTTTT. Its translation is CASSYTGTNTGELFF.

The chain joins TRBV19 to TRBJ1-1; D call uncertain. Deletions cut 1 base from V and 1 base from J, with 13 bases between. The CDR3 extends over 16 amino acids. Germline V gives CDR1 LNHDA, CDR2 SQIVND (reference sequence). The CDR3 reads CASSIGGSLSNTEAFF. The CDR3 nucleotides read TGTGCCAGTAGTATAGGCGGAAGTTTATCGAACACTGAAGCTTTCTTT.

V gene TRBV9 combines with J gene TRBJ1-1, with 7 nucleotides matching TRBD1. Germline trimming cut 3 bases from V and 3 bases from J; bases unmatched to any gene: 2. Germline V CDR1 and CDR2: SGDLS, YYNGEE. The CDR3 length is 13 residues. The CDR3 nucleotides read TGTGCCAGCAGCGCCCAGGGGGACACTGAAGCTTTCTTT. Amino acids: CASSAQGDTEAFF. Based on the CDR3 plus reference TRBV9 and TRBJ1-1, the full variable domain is DSGVTQTPKHLITATGQRVTLRCSPRSGDLSVYWYQQSLDQGLQFLIQYYNGEERAKGNILERFSAQQFPDLHSELNLSSLELGDSALYFCASSAQGDTEAFFGQGTRLTVV.

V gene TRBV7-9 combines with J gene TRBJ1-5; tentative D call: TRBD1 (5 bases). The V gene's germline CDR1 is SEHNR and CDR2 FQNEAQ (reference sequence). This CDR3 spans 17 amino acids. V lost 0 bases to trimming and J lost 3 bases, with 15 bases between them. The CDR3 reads CASSLAQGGRVNQPQHF. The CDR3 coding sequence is TGTGCCAGCAGCTTAGCTCAGGGCGGTAGGGTCAATCAGCCCCAGCATTTT.

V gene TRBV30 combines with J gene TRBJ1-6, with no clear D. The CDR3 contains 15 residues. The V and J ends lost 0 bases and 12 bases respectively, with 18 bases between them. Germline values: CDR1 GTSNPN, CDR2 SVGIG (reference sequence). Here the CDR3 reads CAWSVIASRGGPLHF. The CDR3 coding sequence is TGTGCCTGGAGTGTAATTGCGTCGCGCGGAGGACCCCTCCACTTT.

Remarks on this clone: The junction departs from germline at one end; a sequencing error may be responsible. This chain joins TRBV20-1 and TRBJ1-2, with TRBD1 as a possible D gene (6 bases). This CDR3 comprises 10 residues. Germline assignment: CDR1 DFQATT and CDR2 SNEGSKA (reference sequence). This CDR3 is CSPYRAGHTF. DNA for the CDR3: TGCAGTCCGTACAGGGCTGGCCACACCTTC.

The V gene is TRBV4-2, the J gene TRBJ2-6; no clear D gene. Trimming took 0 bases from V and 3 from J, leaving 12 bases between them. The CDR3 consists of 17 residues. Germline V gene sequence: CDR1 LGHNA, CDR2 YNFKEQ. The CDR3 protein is CASSQDLASVGANVLTF. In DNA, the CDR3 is TGTGCCAGCAGCCAAGATTTGGCATCAGTTGGGGCCAACGTCCTGACTTTC.

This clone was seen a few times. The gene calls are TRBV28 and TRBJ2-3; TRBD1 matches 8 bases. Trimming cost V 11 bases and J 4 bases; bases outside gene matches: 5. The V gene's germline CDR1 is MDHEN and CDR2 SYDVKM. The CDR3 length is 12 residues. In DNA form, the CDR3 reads TGTGCCGCGTCAGGGGGCGCAGATACGCAGTATTTT. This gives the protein CAASGGADTQYF.

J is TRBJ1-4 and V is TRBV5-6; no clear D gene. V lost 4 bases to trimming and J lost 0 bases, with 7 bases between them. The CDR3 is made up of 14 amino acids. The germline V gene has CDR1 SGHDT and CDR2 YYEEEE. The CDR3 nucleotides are TGTGCCAGCAGCACAGACGCAACTAATGAAAAACTGTTTTTT. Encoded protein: CASSTDATNEKLFF.

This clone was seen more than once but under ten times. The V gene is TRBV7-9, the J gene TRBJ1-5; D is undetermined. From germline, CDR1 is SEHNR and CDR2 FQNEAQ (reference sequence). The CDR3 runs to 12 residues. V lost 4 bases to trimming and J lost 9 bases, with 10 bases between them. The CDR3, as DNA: TGTGCCAGCAGCTATATGCGAGGGCCCCAGCATTTT. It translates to CASSYMRGPQHF.

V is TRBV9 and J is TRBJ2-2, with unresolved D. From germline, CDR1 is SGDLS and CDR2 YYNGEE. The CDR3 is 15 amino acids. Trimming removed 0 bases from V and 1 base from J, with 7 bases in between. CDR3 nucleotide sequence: TGTGCCAGCAGCGTAGTAGGAGAGAACACCGGGGAGCTGTTTTTT. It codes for CASSVVGENTGELFF.

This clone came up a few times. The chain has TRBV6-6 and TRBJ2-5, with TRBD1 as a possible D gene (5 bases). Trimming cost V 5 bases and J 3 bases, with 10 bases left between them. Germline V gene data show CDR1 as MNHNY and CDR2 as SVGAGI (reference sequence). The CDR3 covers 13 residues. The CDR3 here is CASSRRQKETQYF. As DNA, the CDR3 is TGTGCCAGCAGTAGACGACAGAAAGAGACCCAGTACTTC.

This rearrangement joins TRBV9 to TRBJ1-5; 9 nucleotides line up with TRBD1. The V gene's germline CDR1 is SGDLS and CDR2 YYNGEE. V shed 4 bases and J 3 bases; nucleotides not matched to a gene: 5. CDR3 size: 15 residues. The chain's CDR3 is CASSSGTGYNQPQHF. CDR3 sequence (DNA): TGTGCCAGCAGCTCCGGGACAGGGTACAATCAGCCCCAGCATTTT.

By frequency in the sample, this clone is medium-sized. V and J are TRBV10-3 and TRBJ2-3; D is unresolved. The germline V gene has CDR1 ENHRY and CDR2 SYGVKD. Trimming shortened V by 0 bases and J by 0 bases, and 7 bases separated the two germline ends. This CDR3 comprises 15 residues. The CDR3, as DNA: TGTGCCATCAGTGAGTCGACTGTTAGCACAGATACGCAGTATTTT. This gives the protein CAISESTVSTDTQYF.

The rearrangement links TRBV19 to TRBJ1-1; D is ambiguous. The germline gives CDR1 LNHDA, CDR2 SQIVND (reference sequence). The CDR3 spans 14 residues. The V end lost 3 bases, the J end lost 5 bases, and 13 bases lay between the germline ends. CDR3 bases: TGTGCCAGTAGTATGGTGGTCCACAGTACTGAAGCTTTCTTT. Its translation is CASSMVVHSTEAFF. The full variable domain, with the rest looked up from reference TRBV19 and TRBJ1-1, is DGGITQSPKYLFRKEGQNVTLSCEQNLNHDAMYWYRQDPGQGLRLIYYSQIVNDFQKGDIAEGYSVSREKKESFPLTVTSAQKNPTAFYLCASSMVVHSTEAFFGQGTRLTVV.

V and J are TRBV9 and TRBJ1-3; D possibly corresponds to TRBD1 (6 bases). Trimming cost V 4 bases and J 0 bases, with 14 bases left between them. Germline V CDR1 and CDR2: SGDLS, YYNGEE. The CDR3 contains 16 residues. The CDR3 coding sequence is TGTGCCAGCAGCTTTTGGGACACCGACTCTGGAAACACCATATATTTT. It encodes CASSFWDTDSGNTIYF.

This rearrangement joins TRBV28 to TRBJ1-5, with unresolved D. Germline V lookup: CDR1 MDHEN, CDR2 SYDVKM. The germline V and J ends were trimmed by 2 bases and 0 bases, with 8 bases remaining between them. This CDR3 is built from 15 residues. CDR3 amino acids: CASSLRLTSNQPQHF. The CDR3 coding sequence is TGTGCCAGCAGTTTACGGTTAACTAGCAATCAGCCCCAGCATTTT. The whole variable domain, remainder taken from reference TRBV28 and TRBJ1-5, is DVKVTQSSRYLVKRTGEKVFLECVQDMDHENMFWYRQDPGLGLRLIYFSYDVKMKEKGDIPEGYSVSREKKERFSLILESASTNQTSMYLCASSLRLTSNQPQHFGDGTRLSIL.

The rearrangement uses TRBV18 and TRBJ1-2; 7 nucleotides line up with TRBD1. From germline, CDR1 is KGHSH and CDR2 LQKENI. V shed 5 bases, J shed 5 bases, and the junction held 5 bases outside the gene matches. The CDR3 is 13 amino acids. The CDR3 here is CASSKGQSYGYTF. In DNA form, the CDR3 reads TGTGCCAGCTCAAAGGGACAGTCGTATGGCTACACCTTC.

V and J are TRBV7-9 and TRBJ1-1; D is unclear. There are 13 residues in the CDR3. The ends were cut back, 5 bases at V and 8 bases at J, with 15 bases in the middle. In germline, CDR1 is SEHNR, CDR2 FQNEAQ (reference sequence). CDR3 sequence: CASSPRGPVEAFF. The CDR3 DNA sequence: TGTGCCAGCAGCCCCAGAGGGCCGGTAGAAGCTTTCTTT. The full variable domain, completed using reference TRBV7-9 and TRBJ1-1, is DTGVSQNPRHKITKRGQNVTFRCDPISEHNRLYWYRQTLGQGPEFLTYFQNEAQLEKSRLLSDRFSAERPKGSFSTLEIQRTEQGDSAMYLCASSPRGPVEAFFGQGTRLTVV.

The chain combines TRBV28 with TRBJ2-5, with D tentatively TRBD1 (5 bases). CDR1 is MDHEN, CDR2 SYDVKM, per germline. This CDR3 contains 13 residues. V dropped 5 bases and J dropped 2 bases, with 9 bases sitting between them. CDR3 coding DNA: TGTGCCAGCAGTAAGGGGAAACAAGAGACCCAGTACTTC. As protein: CASSKGKQETQYF. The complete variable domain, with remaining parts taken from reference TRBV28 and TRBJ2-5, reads DVKVTQSSRYLVKRTGEKVFLECVQDMDHENMFWYRQDPGLGLRLIYFSYDVKMKEKGDIPEGYSVSREKKERFSLILESASTNQTSMYLCASSKGKQETQYFGPGTRLLVL.

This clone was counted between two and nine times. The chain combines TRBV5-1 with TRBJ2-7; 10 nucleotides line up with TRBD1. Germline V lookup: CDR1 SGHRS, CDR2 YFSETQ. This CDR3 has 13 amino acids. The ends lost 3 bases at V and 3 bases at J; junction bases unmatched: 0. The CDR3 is CASSWDRGYEQYF. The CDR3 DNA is TGCGCCAGCAGCTGGGACAGGGGCTACGAGCAGTACTTC.

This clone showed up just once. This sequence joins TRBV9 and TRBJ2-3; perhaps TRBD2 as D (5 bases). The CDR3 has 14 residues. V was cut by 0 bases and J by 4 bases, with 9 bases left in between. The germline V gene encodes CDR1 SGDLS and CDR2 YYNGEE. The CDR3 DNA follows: TGTGCCAGCAGCGTAGGTTCGGGGTCAGATACGCAGTATTTT. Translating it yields CASSVGSGSDTQYF.